The 18 T cell receptor beta chains presented below share a single source sample, sequenced in a study of cytomegalovirus exposure and HLA in healthy donors. Measured with immunoSEQ multiplex PCR; TCRdb has only the in-frame clones, and not every one. The sample gives under 200,000 clones, 91% of which show up once; 3% is in the top ten. Sequencing was carried out using PBMCs. Source of these receptors: a young woman in good health and CMV-seropositive.

CDR3 loop: CASSQVSGDRRFGQFF. The DNA for the CDR3 is TGTGCCAGCAGCCAAGTATCCGGGGACAGGAGATTTGGGCAGTTCTTC. The chain is built from TRBV14 and TRBJ2-1, with 8 bases aligning to TRBD1. Germline V gene lookup returns CDR1 SGHDN and CDR2 FVKESK. The CDR3 extends over 16 amino acids. With 1 base clipped from V and 12 bases from J, the junction kept 14 bases outside the gene matches.

This clone was seen only once. In DNA form, the CDR3 reads TGTGCCAGCAGCCGACAGGGAGGTAGCGAGCAGTACTTC. Protein sequence: CASSRQGGSEQYF. The J gene is TRBJ2-7, the V gene TRBV6-6; a weak D match, TRBD1 (7 bases). This CDR3 is built from 13 residues. V was shortened by 6 bases and J by 6 bases, with 15 bases between the two germline ends. The germline V gene has CDR1 MNHNY and CDR2 SVGAGI (reference sequence).

The chain uses TRBV7-6 and TRBJ2-7; D perhaps matches TRBD2 (6 bases). The CDR3 extends over 16 amino acids. Deletions cut 6 bases from V and 7 bases from J, with 25 bases between. Germline assignment: CDR1 SGHVS and CDR2 FNYEAQ. The CDR3 DNA sequence: TGTGCCAGCAGTTCGACCGGGAGTCAAAAGAGGTATGAGCAGTACTTC. The encoded protein is CASSSTGSQKRYEQYF. Full variable domain (outside the CDR3, taken from reference TRBV7-6 and TRBJ2-7): GAGVSQSPRYKVTKRGQDVALRCDPISGHVSLYWYRQALGQGPEFLTYFNYEAQQDKSGLPNDRFSAERPEGSISTLTIQRTEQRDSAMYRCASSSTGSQKRYEQYFGPGTRLTVT.

In the case of this clone: One junction end disagrees with the germline gene, perhaps due to a read error. The chain employs TRBV5-6 and TRBJ2-5, with 9 bases that match TRBD2. Germline CDR1 and CDR2: SGHDT and YYEEEE. The CDR3 runs 15 residues. CDR3: CASSTWTSASPAADF. In nucleotides, the CDR3 is TGTGCCAGCAGCACATGGACTAGCGCCTCACCCGCAGCCGACTTC.

The V and J genes are TRBV6-1 and TRBJ1-3, with D possibly TRBD1 on 5 matching bases. Trimming stripped 6 bases from V and 0 bases from J, with 9 bases between. Germline V lookup: CDR1 MNHNS, CDR2 SASEGT. This CDR3 is 14 amino acids long. CDR3 in DNA: TGTGCCAGCAGGGAGGGGCTCTCTGGAAACACCATATATTTT. Protein product: CASREGLSGNTIYF.

The chain links TRBV5-5 to TRBJ2-7; 7 nucleotides align to TRBD1. Germline V lookup: CDR1 SGHKS, CDR2 YYEKEE (reference sequence). CDR3 length equals 15 residues. The V and J ends lost 3 bases and 2 bases, in that order; junction bases with no gene match: 8. The CDR3 region is CASSYRRDRAYEQYF. The CDR3 DNA sequence: TGTGCCAGCAGCTATCGACGGGACAGAGCCTACGAGCAGTACTTC.

This chain links TRBV5-4 with TRBJ1-2; D is perhaps TRBD1 (5 bases). The CDR3 runs 14 residues. Germline CDR1 is SGHNT and CDR2 is YYREEE (reference sequence). The germline V and J ends were trimmed by 1 base and 4 bases, with 11 bases remaining between them. The DNA for the CDR3 is TGTGCCAGCAGCTTGCGGCAGGGTGGCTATGGCTACACCTTC. Encoded protein: CASSLRQGGYGYTF.

The CDR3 loop is CASTLRASSTDTQYF. CDR3 sequence (DNA): TGTGCCAGCACTTTGCGAGCTTCGAGCACAGATACGCAGTATTTT. The V call is TRBV18, the J call TRBJ2-3; D gene ambiguous. Trimming took off 8 bases at V and 0 bases at J, with 15 bases between the two ends. Per the germline V gene, CDR1 is KGHSH and CDR2 is LQKENI. The CDR3 totals 15 residues.

The table lists this clone with a count of one. The chain combines TRBV6-5 with TRBJ1-2, with D possibly being TRBD1 (5 bases). The CDR3 is 15 residues long. The V gene lost 2 bases and the J gene lost 5 bases, with 15 bases spanning the gap. Per the germline V gene, CDR1 is MNHEY and CDR2 is SVGAGI. This chain's CDR3 is CASSYPHGAGYGYTF. The DNA for the CDR3 is TGTGCCAGCAGTTACCCTCATGGAGCAGGGTATGGCTACACCTTC.

The chain carries TRBV5-1 and TRBJ1-2; D unclear. CDR1 and CDR2 (germline): SGHRS, YFSETQ. The CDR3 length is 14 residues. Deletions cut 0 bases from V and 2 bases from J, with 8 bases between. This CDR3 reads CASSLVAANYGYTF. Here the CDR3 DNA reads TGCGCCAGCAGCTTGGTAGCAGCGAACTATGGCTACACCTTC.

The rearrangement joins TRBV15 to TRBJ1-3, with a weak D call TRBD1 (6 bases). The V end lost 0 bases, the J end lost 1 base, and 13 bases lay between the germline ends. Germline-derived CDR1 and CDR2 are LNHNV and YYDKDF (reference sequence). This CDR3 is built from 17 residues. The CDR3 spells CATSRDLWGQSGNTIYF. The DNA for the CDR3 is TGTGCCACCAGCAGAGATCTGTGGGGGCAATCTGGAAACACCATATATTTT.

V and J are TRBV6-1 and TRBJ2-5, with TRBD2 as a possible D gene (6 bases). The CDR3 runs to 14 residues. Trimming left V 5 bases short and J 7 bases short, with 17 bases between. CDR1 is MNHNS, CDR2 SASEGT, per germline. The CDR3 DNA is TGTGCCAGCAGTCCCGGGACTTTAGGCTTGACCCAGTACTTC. Protein: CASSPGTLGLTQYF.

V usage is TRBV5-4 and J usage is TRBJ2-1, with 8 bases that match TRBD2. The CDR3 covers 14 residues. V lost 4 bases to trimming and J lost 7 bases; unmatched junction nucleotides: 7. Germline V gives CDR1 SGHNT, CDR2 YYREEE (reference sequence). The CDR3 nucleotides are TGTGCCAGCAGCCCCGGGGGGGCCCTGAATGAGCAGTTCTTC. Translated, it gives CASSPGGALNEQFF. The full variable domain, in which reference TRBV5-4 and TRBJ2-1 provide the parts outside the CDR3, is ETGVTQSPTHLIKTRGQQVTLRCSSQSGHNTVSWYQQALGQGPQFIFQYYREEENGRGNFPPRFSGLQFPNYSSELNVNALELDDSALYLCASSPGGALNEQFFGPGTRLTVL.

The chain recombines TRBV18 with TRBJ2-2; 7 positions agree with TRBD1. The CDR3 loop spans 18 amino acids. Germline CDR1 reads KGHSH; CDR2 reads LQKENI. The V and J ends lost 1 base and 4 bases, in that order; junction bases with no gene match: 12. The CDR3 bases are TGTGCCAGCTCACCACGCCTAACAGGGGCTTCGGCCACCGGGGAGCTGTTTTTT. Its protein product is CASSPRLTGASATGELFF.

V gene TRBV6-5 combines with J gene TRBJ2-3, with TRBD1 identical over 7 bases. CDR1 is MNHEY, CDR2 SVGAGI, per germline. The V and J ends lost 4 bases and 4 bases, in that order; junction bases with no gene match: 5. This CDR3 is built from 14 residues. CDR3 loop: CASSSATGADTQYF. In nucleotides, the CDR3 is TGTGCCAGCAGTTCCGCCACAGGGGCAGATACGCAGTATTTT.

This clone showed up just once. The CDR3 region is CASSEIMGLAGGAKNIQYF. The CDR3, as DNA: TGTGCCAGCAGTGAAATTATGGGACTAGCGGGAGGAGCCAAAAACATTCAGTACTTC. J is TRBJ2-4 and V is TRBV6-1; TRBD2 matches 15 bases. V shed 2 bases, J shed 0 bases, and the junction held 5 bases outside the gene matches. The CDR3 is 19 amino acids. Germline CDR1 MNHNS, CDR2 SASEGT.

The genes are TRBV7-3 and TRBJ2-3, with TRBD1 matching 10 bases. Per germline, CDR1 SGHTA and CDR2 FQGTGA. CDR3 length: 16 residues. The junction had 9 bases not matched to a gene; V was cut back by 5 bases and J by 4 bases. CDR3 coding DNA: TGTGCCAGCAGCCTTCGGACAGGGGGAGGGGCAGATACGCAGTATTTT. Its translation is CASSLRTGGGADTQYF.

The gene calls are TRBV30 and TRBJ2-7; a possible D gene is TRBD2 (5 bases). CDR3 length: 14 residues. Germline CDR1 reads GTSNPN; CDR2 reads SVGIG (reference sequence). V was trimmed by 4 bases and J by 4 bases, leaving 17 bases between them. The CDR3 nucleotides read TGTGCCTGGACCAAGGTAGGGAGCCCTTACGAGCAGTACTTC. Translation gives CAWTKVGSPYEQYF.